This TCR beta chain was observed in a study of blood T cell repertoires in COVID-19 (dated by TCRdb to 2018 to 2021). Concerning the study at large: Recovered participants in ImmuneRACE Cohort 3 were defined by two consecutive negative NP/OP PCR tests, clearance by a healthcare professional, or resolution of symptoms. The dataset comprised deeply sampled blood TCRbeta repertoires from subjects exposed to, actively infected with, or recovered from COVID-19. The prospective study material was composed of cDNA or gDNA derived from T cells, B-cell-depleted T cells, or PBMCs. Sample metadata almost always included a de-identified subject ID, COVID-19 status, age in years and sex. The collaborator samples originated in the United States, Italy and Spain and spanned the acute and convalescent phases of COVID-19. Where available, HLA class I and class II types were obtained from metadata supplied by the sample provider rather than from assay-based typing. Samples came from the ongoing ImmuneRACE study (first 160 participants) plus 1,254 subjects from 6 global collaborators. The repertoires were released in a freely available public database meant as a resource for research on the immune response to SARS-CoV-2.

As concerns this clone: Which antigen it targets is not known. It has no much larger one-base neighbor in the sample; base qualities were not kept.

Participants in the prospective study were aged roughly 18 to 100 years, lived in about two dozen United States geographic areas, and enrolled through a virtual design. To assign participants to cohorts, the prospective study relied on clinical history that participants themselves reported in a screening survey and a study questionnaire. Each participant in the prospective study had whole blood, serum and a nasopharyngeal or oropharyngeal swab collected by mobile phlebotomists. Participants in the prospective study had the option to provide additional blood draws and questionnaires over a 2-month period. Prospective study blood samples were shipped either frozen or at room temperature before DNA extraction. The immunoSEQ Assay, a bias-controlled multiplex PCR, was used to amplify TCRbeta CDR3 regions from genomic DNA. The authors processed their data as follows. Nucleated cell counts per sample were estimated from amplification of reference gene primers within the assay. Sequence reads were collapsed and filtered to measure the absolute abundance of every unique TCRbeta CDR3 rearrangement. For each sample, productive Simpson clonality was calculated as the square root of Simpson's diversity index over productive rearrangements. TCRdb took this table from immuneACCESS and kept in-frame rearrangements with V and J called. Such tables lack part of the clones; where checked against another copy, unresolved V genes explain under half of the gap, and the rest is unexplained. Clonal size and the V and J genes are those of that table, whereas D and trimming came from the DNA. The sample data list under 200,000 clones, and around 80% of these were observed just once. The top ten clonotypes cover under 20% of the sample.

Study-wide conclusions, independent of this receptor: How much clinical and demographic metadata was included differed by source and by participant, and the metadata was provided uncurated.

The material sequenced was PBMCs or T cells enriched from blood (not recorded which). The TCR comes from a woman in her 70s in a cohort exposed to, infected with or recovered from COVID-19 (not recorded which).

CDR3 reads: CASSFWPGSNEQFF. The DNA sequence reads TGTGCCAGCAGCTTTTGGCCTGGGAGCAATGAGCAGTTCTTC. The V and J segments used are TRBV5-5 and TRBJ2-1; the D gene is perhaps TRBD2, on 5 matching bases. Via the germline V gene (reference sequence), CDR1 is SGHKS and CDR2 YYEKEE. The V end loses 2 bases and the J end loses 6 bases, and a stretch of 12 bases separates them. Taken from cysteine to phenylalanine, the CDR3 has 14 residues. The DNA shown is the 42-base CDR3, in frame from base 1.